The rows below give T cell receptor beta chains drawn from one sample of a study of CD8 T cells in ankylosing spondylitis. TCRdb used MiXCR to reprocess the 5' RACE reads, holding one entry per CDR3 protein. The sample records roughly 140,000 distinct CDR3 sequences, approximately 48% being singletons. Material for sequencing was synovial fluid, either unsorted or a sorted T cell fraction (not recorded which). Receptors were obtained from a male donor with ankylosing spondylitis. CDR3s include the opening cysteine and the closing phenylalanine or tryptophan. The D gene is left open where the match is weak. A clone size is listed for some rows: how often the clone was seen (once, few, many), or a class if it is expanded.

CASIRPGTSAQPQHF	TGTGCCAGCATCAGACCGGGAACATCCGCACAGCCCCAGCATTTT	TRBV6-1	TRBJ1-5	NA	few
CASSEDSGSGANVLTF	TGTGCCAGCAGTGAGGATAGCGGATCTGGGGCCAACGTCCTGACTTTC	TRBV6-1	TRBJ2-6	NA	few
CARPVWPGVNTEAFF	TGCGCCAGGCCAGTGTGGCCAGGGGTGAACACTGAAGCTTTCTTT	TRBV10-1	TRBJ1-1	NA	NA
CASSIMLFVTDTQYF	TGTGCCAGTAGTATAATGTTATTCGTCACAGATACGCAGTATTTT	TRBV19	TRBJ2-3	NA	NA
CASSQDNGLAGDQETQYF	TGCGCCAGCAGCCAAGATAATGGTCTAGCGGGGGACCAAGAGACCCAGTACTTC	TRBV4-1	TRBJ2-5	TRBD2	NA
CASSHHTGGNYGYTF	TGCGCCAGCAGCCACCATACTGGTGGGAACTATGGCTACACCTTC	TRBV4-1	TRBJ1-2	NA	few
CSVEGSGSSYEQYF	TGCAGCGTTGAAGGCAGCGGGAGCTCCTACGAGCAGTACTTC	TRBV29-1	TRBJ2-7	TRBD2	NA
CASSTPTSETTDTQYF	TGTGCCAGCAGTACCCCCACCAGCGAGACCACAGATACGCAGTATTTT	TRBV12-3/TRBV12-4	TRBJ2-3	NA	few
CASSPGEPRIHEQFF	TGTGCCAGCAGCCCTGGGGAGCCTCGGATACATGAGCAGTTCTTC	TRBV12-3/TRBV12-4	TRBJ2-1	NA	NA
CAISDVLMPQHF	TGTGCCATCAGTGATGTCCTGATGCCCCAGCATTTT	TRBV10-3	TRBJ1-5	NA	once